These 13 T cell receptor beta chains share one sample of origin, sequenced in a study of cytomegalovirus exposure and HLA in healthy donors. Some clones are missing from TCRdb's copy, which holds only in-frame ones; the method was immunoSEQ multiplex PCR. The sample holds roughly 150,000 clones; about 87% are singletons and the top ten take approximately 8.7%. Sequencing was performed on PBMCs. The receptors originated from a man between 18 and 29 years old in good health and CMV-seropositive.

The chain uses TRBV11-2 and TRBJ2-2; 8 bases are a match to TRBD2. Losses at the gene ends were 3 bases for V and 4 bases for J; bases not matched to a gene: 4. The germline CDR1 and CDR2 sequences are SGHAT and FQNNGV. There are 15 residues in the CDR3. The CDR3 here is CASSFLAGPTGELFF. For the CDR3, the DNA is TGTGCCAGCAGCTTCCTAGCGGGCCCCACCGGGGAGCTGTTTTTT.

The chain uses TRBV25-1 and TRBJ2-5, with D maybe TRBD2 (6 bases). This CDR3 region has 16 residues. Germline CDR1 MGHDK, CDR2 SYGVNS. The V and J ends lost 5 bases and 3 bases respectively, with 19 bases between them. CDR3 sequence (DNA): TGTGCCAGCAGTCGGAGACCGGGACTTGGGAAAGAGACCCAGTACTTC. This translates into CASSRRPGLGKETQYF.

The chain links TRBV2 to TRBJ1-2; D perhaps matches TRBD1 (6 bases). The V and J ends lost 2 bases and 8 bases respectively, with 15 bases between them. This CDR3 region has 14 residues. Germline V gene data show CDR1 as SNHLY and CDR2 as FYNNEI. CDR3 bases: TGTGCCAGCAGTGAAAGGGGGGGGCGGGACGGCTACACCTTC. It yields the protein CASSERGGRDGYTF.

This clone was observed once. The V gene is TRBV11-3, the J gene TRBJ2-1, with unresolved D. The CDR3 extends over 14 amino acids. The germline V gene has CDR1 SGHNT and CDR2 YENEEA. Trimming stripped 0 bases from V and 0 bases from J, with 3 bases between. The CDR3 DNA is TGTGCCAGCAGCTTAGACGGCTCCTACAATGAGCAGTTCTTC. Protein sequence: CASSLDGSYNEQFF.

The sample holds many counts of this clone. The chain recombines TRBV30 with TRBJ1-4; tentative D call: TRBD1 (5 bases). This CDR3 is built from 14 residues. Germline CDR1 reads GTSNPN; CDR2 reads SVGIG (reference sequence). V was pared by 1 base and J by 10 bases, with 16 bases between. In DNA form, the CDR3 reads TGTGCCTGGAGTGCAGGAGGGGAACGTGGAAAACTGTTTTTT. This gives the protein CAWSAGGERGKLFF.

This clone was observed once. This sequence joins TRBV6-6 and TRBJ1-1; D is unclear. V shed 0 bases and J shed 4 bases, with 9 bases lying between them. Per the germline V gene, CDR1 is MNHNY and CDR2 is SVGAGI (reference sequence). There are 14 residues in the CDR3. The CDR3 DNA sequence: TGTGCCAGCAGTTACTCCCACTCAGGCACTGAAGCTTTCTTT. Amino acids: CASSYSHSGTEAFF.

For the CDR3, the DNA is TGCAGCGTTCGGCTAGCGGGAGGTATCCAAGAGACCCAGTACTTC. It codes for CSVRLAGGIQETQYF. The chain is built from TRBV29-1 and TRBJ2-5; the match to TRBD2 covers 11 bases. Losses at the gene ends were 5 bases for V and 1 base for J; bases not matched to a gene: 6. This CDR3 region has 15 residues. The germline V gene encodes CDR1 SQVTM and CDR2 ANQGSEA. The entire variable domain, with the rest obtained from reference TRBV29-1 and TRBJ2-5, is as follows: SAVISQKPSRDICQRGTSLTIQCQVDSQVTMMFWYRQQPGQSLTLIATANQGSEATYESGFVIDKFPISRPNLTFSTLTVSNMSPEDSSIYLCSVRLAGGIQETQYFGPGTRLLVL.

The rearrangement uses TRBV6-1 and TRBJ1-5; D might be TRBD1 (6 bases). CDR1 and CDR2 (germline): MNHNS, SASEGT. V shed 4 bases and J shed 1 base, with 11 bases lying between them. CDR3 length: 15 residues. Here the CDR3 DNA reads TGTGCCAGCAGTGCCCAACAGGGAAGCAATCAGCCCCAGCATTTT. The encoded protein is CASSAQQGSNQPQHF.

The V gene is TRBV11-3, the J gene TRBJ2-3; perhaps TRBD2 as D (5 bases). With 1 base removed from V and 0 bases from J, the gap between germline ends came to 14 bases. Per the germline V gene, CDR1 is SGHNT and CDR2 is YENEEA. There are 17 residues in the CDR3. The CDR3 sequence: CASSLGLLVSSTDTQYF. The CDR3 nucleotides read TGTGCCAGCAGCTTAGGCCTACTAGTTTCAAGCACAGATACGCAGTATTTT.

The chain is built from TRBV6-1 and TRBJ2-7; D is perhaps TRBD1 (6 bases). The V and J ends lost 6 bases and 1 base respectively, with 7 bases between them. The CDR3 consists of 12 residues. CDR1 and CDR2 from the germline V gene are MNHNS and SASEGT. The CDR3 DNA follows: TGTGCCAGCAGGGACAGATCCTACGAGCAGTACTTC. This translates into CASRDRSYEQYF.

The CDR3 spells CASSYRSSYNEQFF. The DNA for the CDR3 is TGTGCCAGCAGTTACCGGTCCTCCTACAATGAGCAGTTCTTC. The rearrangement links TRBV5-6 to TRBJ2-1; no reliable D call. There are 14 residues in the CDR3. Trimming shortened V by 5 bases and J by 0 bases, and 9 bases separated the two germline ends. Germline loops: CDR1 SGHDT, CDR2 YYEEEE.

V and J are TRBV18 and TRBJ2-7; 7 bases align to TRBD1. CDR1 and CDR2 (germline): KGHSH, LQKENI. This CDR3 is built from 12 residues. The J segment lost 2 bases and the V segment lost 10 bases, leaving 5 bases of the junction unmatched. CDR3 sequence reads: CANRDSPYEQYF. Here the CDR3 DNA reads TGTGCCAACCGGGACAGTCCCTACGAGCAGTACTTC.

The chain employs TRBV7-3 and TRBJ2-1; D possibly corresponds to TRBD2 (5 bases). Per germline, CDR1 SGHTA and CDR2 FQGTGA. Trimming cost V 4 bases and J 7 bases, with 11 bases left between them. The CDR3 length is 13 residues. For the CDR3, the DNA is TGTGCCAGCAGCTCTACTAGTTCTAATGAGCAGTTCTTC. Residues: CASSSTSSNEQFF.